This entry lists 9 T cell receptor beta chains sequenced from one sample in a study of blood T cells in healthy people across ages. The use of a sample-barcoded 5' primer and a J-beta primer mix characterized a second PCR of about 6 to 12 cycles. TCRdb ran MiXCR on the 5' RACE reads and lists one entry per CDR3 protein. There are around 850,000 distinct CDR3 sequences in the sample; roughly 34% occur only once, and 10% to 15% lies in the top ten. Sequenced input: blood. The source is a man aged 18 to 30 in good health.

V usage is TRBV12-3 or TRBV12-4 and J usage is TRBJ1-4; D unresolved. V lost 0 bases, J lost 7 bases, and 6 bases lay in between. This CDR3 has 13 residues. The CDR3 spells CASSLAVGEKLFF. The CDR3 DNA is TGTGCCAGCAGTTTAGCGGTGGGTGAAAAACTGTTTTTT.

J is TRBJ2-3 and V is TRBV20-1; 12 bases are a match to TRBD2. This CDR3 has 15 amino acids. CDR1 and CDR2 (germline): DFQATT, SNEGSKA (reference sequence). J lost 4 bases, V lost 3 bases, and 5 bases had no gene match. The CDR3 is CSARASGGAPDTQYF. The CDR3 DNA reads as TGCAGTGCTAGGGCTAGCGGGGGGGCCCCAGATACGCAGTATTTT.

This clonotype was detected once. A much larger clone differs from this one at a single base, so this may be a read error. The rearrangement joins TRBV7-9 to TRBJ1-2; maybe TRBD1 (5 bases). CDR3 length: 13 residues. V was cut by 6 bases and J by 7 bases, with 15 bases left in between. Germline V gene lookup returns CDR1 SEHNR and CDR2 FQNEAQ (reference sequence). Written as DNA, the CDR3 is TGTGCCAGCAGTTTTGATTGGGGGAGTGGCTACACCTTC. Translating it yields CASSFDWGSGYTF.

The CDR3 region has the DNA TGTGCCAGCAGTTTGGACAGGGGCCAGGACGAGCAGTACTTC. It encodes CASSLDRGQDEQYF. V gene TRBV28 combines with J gene TRBJ2-7; 9 bases are a match to TRBD1. Trimming removed 3 bases from V and 5 bases from J; junction bases left unmatched: 5. The CDR3 is 14 residues long. In germline, CDR1 is MDHEN, CDR2 SYDVKM. Together with reference TRBV28 and TRBJ2-7, the CDR3 gives the full variable domain: DVKVTQSSRYLVKRTGEKVFLECVQDMDHENMFWYRQDPGLGLRLIYFSYDVKMKEKGDIPEGYSVSREKKERFSLILESASTNQTSMYLCASSLDRGQDEQYFGPGTRLTVT.

This clonotype was detected only a few times. The chain has TRBV10-3 and TRBJ1-2, with a possible D match to TRBD1 (6 bases). Trimming took 2 bases from V and 7 from J, leaving 11 bases between them. The CDR3 covers 13 residues. Germline V gene data show CDR1 as ENHRY and CDR2 as SYGVKD. The CDR3 loop reads CAISEEGGLGYTF. The CDR3 DNA is TGTGCCATCAGTGAGGAGGGGGGGCTTGGCTACACCTTC.

The chain links TRBV2 to TRBJ2-6, with a possible D match to TRBD1 (5 bases). CDR1 and CDR2 (germline): SNHLY, FYNNEI. Trimming cost V 6 bases and J 2 bases, with 8 bases left between them. The CDR3 is 14 residues long. The CDR3 nucleotides are TGTGCCAGCAGGGGGCTCACTGGGGCCAACGTCCTGACTTTC. Protein sequence: CASRGLTGANVLTF.

With regard to this clonotype: This may stem from a read error, because a much larger clone lies one nucleotide away. The V and J genes are TRBV12-3 or TRBV12-4 and TRBJ2-3, with 7 nucleotides matching TRBD2. The junction had 9 bases not matched to a gene; V was cut back by 7 bases and J by 2 bases. The CDR3 totals 15 residues. CDR3 residues: CASTAGTYSTDTQYF. In DNA form, the CDR3 reads TGTGCCAGCACAGCGGGGACCTACTCCACAGATACGCAGTATTTT.

The gene calls are TRBV19 and TRBJ1-1; D gene uncertain. This CDR3 is 13 amino acids long. Germline assignment: CDR1 LNHDA and CDR2 SQIVND (reference sequence). V gave up 2 bases and J gave up 10 bases, with 14 bases separating them. The CDR3: CASSIKGREGAFF. CDR3 sequence (DNA): TGTGCCAGTAGTATAAAAGGGCGGGAAGGAGCTTTCTTT.

The chain recombines TRBV14 with TRBJ2-5, with 7 bases identical to TRBD1. The CDR3 is made up of 13 amino acids. After removal of 8 bases from V and 11 bases from J, the junction contained 14 bases not matched to a gene. CDR1 and CDR2 (germline): SGHDN, FVKESK. This CDR3 is CASGLTGNHEQYF. The CDR3 DNA reads as TGTGCCAGCGGGTTGACAGGGAACCATGAGCAGTACTTC. The variable domain in full, completed from reference TRBV14 and TRBJ2-5, reads EAGVTQFPSHSVIEKGQTVTLRCDPISGHDNLYWYRRVMGKEIKFLLHFVKESKQDESGMPNNRFLAERTGGTYSTLKVQPAELEDSGVYFCASGLTGNHEQYFGPGTRLLVL.